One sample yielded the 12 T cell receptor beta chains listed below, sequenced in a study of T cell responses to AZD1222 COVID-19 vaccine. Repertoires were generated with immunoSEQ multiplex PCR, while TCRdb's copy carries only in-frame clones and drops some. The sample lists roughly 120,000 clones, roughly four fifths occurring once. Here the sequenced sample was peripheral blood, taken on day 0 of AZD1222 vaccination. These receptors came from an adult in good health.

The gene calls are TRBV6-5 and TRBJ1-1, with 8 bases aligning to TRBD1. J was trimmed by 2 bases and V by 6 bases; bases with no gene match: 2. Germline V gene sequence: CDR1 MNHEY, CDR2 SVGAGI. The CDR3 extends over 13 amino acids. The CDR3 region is CASRQGGNTEAFF. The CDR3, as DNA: TGTGCCAGCAGACAGGGGGGAAACACTGAAGCTTTCTTT.

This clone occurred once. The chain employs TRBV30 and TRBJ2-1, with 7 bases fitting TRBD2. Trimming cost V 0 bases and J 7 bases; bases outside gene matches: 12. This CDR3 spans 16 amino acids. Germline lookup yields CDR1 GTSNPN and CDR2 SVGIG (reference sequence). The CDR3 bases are TGTGCCTGGAGTGTACTTGGAGTAGCGGGCGGGAATGAGCAGTTCTTC. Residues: CAWSVLGVAGGNEQFF.

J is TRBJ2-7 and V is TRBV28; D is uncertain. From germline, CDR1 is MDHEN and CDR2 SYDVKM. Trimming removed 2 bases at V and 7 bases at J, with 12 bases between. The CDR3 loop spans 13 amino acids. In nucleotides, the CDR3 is TGTGCCAGCAGTTTAAGACACCCTCGGGAGCAGTACTTC. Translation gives CASSLRHPREQYF.

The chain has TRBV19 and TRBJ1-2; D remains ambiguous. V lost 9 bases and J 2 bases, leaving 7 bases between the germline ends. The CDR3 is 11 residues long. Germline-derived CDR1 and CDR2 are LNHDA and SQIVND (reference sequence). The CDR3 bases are TGTGCCAGCCAAGACAACTATGGCTACACCTTC. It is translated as CASQDNYGYTF.

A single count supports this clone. The CDR3 loop is CASGVGDREGQPQHF. CDR3 nucleotide sequence: TGTGCCAGCGGGGTCGGGGACAGGGAGGGCCAGCCCCAGCATTTT. The V call is TRBV6-6, the J call TRBJ1-5; the match to TRBD1 covers 9 bases. Trimming took 8 bases from V and 7 from J; bases not matched to a gene: 12. The CDR3 extends over 15 amino acids. Germline CDR1 is MNHNY and CDR2 is SVGAGI (reference sequence).

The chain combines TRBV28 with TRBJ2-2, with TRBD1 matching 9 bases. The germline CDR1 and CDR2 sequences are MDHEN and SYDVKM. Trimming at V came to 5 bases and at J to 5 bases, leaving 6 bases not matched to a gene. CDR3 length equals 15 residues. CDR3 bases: TGTGCCAGCAGTCTCAGGGACAGGGTGACCGGGGAGCTGTTTTTT. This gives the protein CASSLRDRVTGELFF.

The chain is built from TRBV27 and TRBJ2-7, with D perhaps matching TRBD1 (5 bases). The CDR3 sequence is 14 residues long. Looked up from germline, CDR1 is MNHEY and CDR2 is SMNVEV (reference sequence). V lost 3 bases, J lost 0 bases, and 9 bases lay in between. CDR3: CASSFQGSSYEQYF. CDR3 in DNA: TGTGCCAGCAGTTTTCAGGGTAGCTCCTACGAGCAGTACTTC.

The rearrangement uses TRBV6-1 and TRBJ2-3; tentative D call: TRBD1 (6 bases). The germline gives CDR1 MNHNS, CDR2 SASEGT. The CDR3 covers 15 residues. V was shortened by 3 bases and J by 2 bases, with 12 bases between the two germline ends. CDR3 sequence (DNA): TGTGCCAGCAGTGACCGCGGACAGTACACAGATACGCAGTATTTT. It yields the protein CASSDRGQYTDTQYF.

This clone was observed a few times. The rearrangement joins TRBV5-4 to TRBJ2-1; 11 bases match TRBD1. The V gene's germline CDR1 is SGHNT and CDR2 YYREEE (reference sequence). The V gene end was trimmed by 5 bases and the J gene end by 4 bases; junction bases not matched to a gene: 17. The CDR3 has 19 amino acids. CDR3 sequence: CASRPRTGGLPTGYNEQFF. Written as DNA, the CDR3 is TGTGCCAGCAGGCCTCGGACAGGGGGCTTACCCACAGGGTACAATGAGCAGTTCTTC.

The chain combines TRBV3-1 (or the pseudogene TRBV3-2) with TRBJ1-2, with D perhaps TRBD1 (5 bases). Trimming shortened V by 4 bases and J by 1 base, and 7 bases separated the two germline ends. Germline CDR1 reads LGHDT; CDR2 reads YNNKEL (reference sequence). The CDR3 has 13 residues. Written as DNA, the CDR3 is TGTGCCAGCAGCCCCAGGGATAACTATGGCTACACCTTC. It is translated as CASSPRDNYGYTF.

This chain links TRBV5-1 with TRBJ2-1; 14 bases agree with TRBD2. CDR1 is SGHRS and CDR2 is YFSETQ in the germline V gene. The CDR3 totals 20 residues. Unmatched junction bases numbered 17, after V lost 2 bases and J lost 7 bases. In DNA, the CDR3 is TGCGCCAGCAGCTTTTATAGGGGACTAGCGGGAGAAACTTCTCAGAATGAGCAGTTCTTC. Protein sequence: CASSFYRGLAGETSQNEQFF.

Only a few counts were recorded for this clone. The DNA for the CDR3 is TGTGCCAGCAGTAATAACGGTCTCTTCGAGCATTTT. Protein sequence: CASSNNGLFEHF. The V gene is TRBV6-5, the J gene TRBJ1-5; D not resolved. CDR1 is MNHEY and CDR2 is SVGAGI in the germline V gene. This CDR3 has 12 amino acids. V gave up 5 bases and J gave up 14 bases, with 16 bases separating them.